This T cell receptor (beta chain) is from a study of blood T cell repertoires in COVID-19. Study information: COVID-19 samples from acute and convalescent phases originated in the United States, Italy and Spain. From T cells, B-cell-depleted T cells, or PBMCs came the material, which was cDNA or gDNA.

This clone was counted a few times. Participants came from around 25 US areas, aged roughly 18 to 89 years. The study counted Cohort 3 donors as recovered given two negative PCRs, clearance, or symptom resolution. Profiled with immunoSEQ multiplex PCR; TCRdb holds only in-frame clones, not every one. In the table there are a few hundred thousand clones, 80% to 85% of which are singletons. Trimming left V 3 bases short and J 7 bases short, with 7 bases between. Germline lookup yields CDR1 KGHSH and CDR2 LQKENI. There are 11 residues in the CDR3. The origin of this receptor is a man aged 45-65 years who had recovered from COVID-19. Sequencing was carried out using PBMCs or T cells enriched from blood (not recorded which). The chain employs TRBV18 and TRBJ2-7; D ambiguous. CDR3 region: CASSPEAEQYF. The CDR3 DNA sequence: TGTGCCAGCTCACCTGAGGCTGAGCAGTACTTC.